The 3 T cell receptor beta chains reported below all come from one sample, sequenced in a study of blood T cells in healthy people across ages. With a J-beta primer mix and a sample-barcoded 5' primer, a second PCR ran roughly 6 to 11 cycles. TCRdb reanalysed the 5' RACE reads using MiXCR and keeps one entry per CDR3 protein. The data show about 1.1 million distinct CDR3 sequences, more than 30% seen once. The specimen was blood. The receptors were sampled from a young man in good health.

In DNA, the CDR3 is TGTGCCAGCAGTTCTCTTGTCCAGGGGAACACTGAAGCTTTCTTT. The encoded protein is CASSSLVQGNTEAFF. The chain carries TRBV6-2 or TRBV6-3 and TRBJ1-1; maybe TRBD1 (5 bases). V lost 4 bases and J lost 1, with 13 bases in between. Germline CDR1 MNHEY, CDR2 SVGEGT. This CDR3 is 15 amino acids long.

The chain uses TRBV7-8 and TRBJ1-1; 7 positions match TRBD1. Germline V gene sequence: CDR1 SGHVS, CDR2 FQNEAQ. V lost 6 bases and J lost 0; bases outside the gene matches: 10. CDR3 size: 16 residues. In DNA, the CDR3 is TGTGCCAGCAGGATCACCACCGGGACAGTGAACACTGAAGCTTTCTTT. Amino acids: CASRITTGTVNTEAFF.

The gene calls are TRBV9 and TRBJ2-7, with a tentative D call TRBD2 (7 bases). Trimming removed 6 bases from V and 7 bases from J, with 23 bases in between. Germline V gene sequence: CDR1 SGDLS, CDR2 YYNGEE. The CDR3 is made up of 15 amino acids. The DNA for the CDR3 is TGTGCCAGCAAACGTAGGAGCGGGGAGGGGGGTGAGCAGTACTTC. Translating it yields CASKRRSGEGGEQYF.